Following are 22 T cell receptor beta chains from one sample sequenced in a study of human T cells and chemical hapten exposure. In TCRdb, the RACE reads were re-called with MiXCR into one record per CDR3 protein. The sample comprises about 110,000 distinct CDR3 sequences, under 35% of which are singletons, and approximately 3% rests with the top ten. Stated time point: patch test 3, about 24 weeks after DPC sensitization. Indicated treatment: therapeutic diphenylcyclopropenone sensitization with weekly scalp DPC. Sample: whole blood, taken in connection with sensitization to the hapten diphenylcyclopropenone (DPC). These receptors originate from a man aged 35-49 years with alopecia areata. Some clones in this sample may be carry-over from other donors' samples.

Only one count was recorded for this clonotype. This chain uses TRBV30 with TRBJ2-7; D gene ambiguous. Germline V gene sequence: CDR1 GTSNPN, CDR2 SVGIG (reference sequence). The CDR3 runs 11 residues. V gave up 2 bases and J gave up 6 bases, with 8 bases separating them. In nucleotides, the CDR3 is TGTGCCTGGAGTCTGACTCTCGAGCAGTACTTC. Its translation is CAWSLTLEQYF. The whole variable domain, filled in from reference TRBV30 and TRBJ2-7, reads SQTIHQWPATLVQPVGSPLSLECTVEGTSNPNLYWYRQAAGRGLQLLFYSVGIGQISSEVPQNLSASRPQDRQFILSSKKLLLSDSGFYLCAWSLTLEQYFGPGTRLTVT.

The chain has TRBV3-1 and TRBJ2-2; TRBD2 is a possible D gene (5 bases). The CDR3 has 15 residues. The V end lost 3 bases, the J end lost 4 bases, and 12 bases lay between the germline ends. Germline loops: CDR1 LGHDT, CDR2 YNNKEL (reference sequence). The CDR3 here is CASSHADYRTGELFF. Written as DNA, the CDR3 is TGTGCCAGCAGCCATGCCGACTACCGCACCGGGGAGCTGTTTTTT.

The chain is built from TRBV19 and TRBJ2-7; 9 nucleotides match TRBD2. The CDR3 loop spans 14 amino acids. Unmatched junction bases numbered 4, after V lost 5 bases and J lost 2 bases. CDR1 and CDR2 from the germline V gene are LNHDA and SQIVND (reference sequence). CDR3 protein: CASSRVAGAYEQYV. The CDR3 DNA reads as TGTGCCAGTAGTCGGGTAGCGGGAGCCTACGAGCAGTACGTC.

The chain has TRBV28 and TRBJ2-1, with 9 bases matching TRBD2. V lost 3 bases to trimming and J lost 0 bases; unmatched junction nucleotides: 9. In germline, CDR1 is MDHEN, CDR2 SYDVKM. There are 18 residues in the CDR3. The CDR3, as DNA: TGTGCCAGCAGTTTGGCTAGCGGGATCGGACGCTCCTACAATGAGCAGTTCTTC. It translates to CASSLASGIGRSYNEQFF.

This clonotype was counted a few times. This CDR3 is CASSPTGDSGNTIYF. DNA of the CDR3: TGTGCCAGCTCACCGACAGGGGACTCTGGAAACACCATATATTTT. The gene calls are TRBV18 and TRBJ1-3; TRBD1 matches at 8 bases. Germline V gene lookup returns CDR1 KGHSH and CDR2 LQKENI. This CDR3 spans 15 amino acids. V trimming: 3 bases; J trimming: 0 bases; junction bases outside the gene matches: 1.

The V gene is TRBV2, the J gene TRBJ2-7, with no clear D. V lost 8 bases and J lost 1, with 15 bases in between. CDR3 length: 14 residues. The germline V gene has CDR1 SNHLY and CDR2 FYNNEI. The CDR3 DNA sequence: TGTGCCAGCTTACGTGCTTCATTATCCTACGAGCAGTACTTC. This gives the protein CASLRASLSYEQYF.

The chain has TRBV20-1 and TRBJ2-3; no firm D call. The germline V and J ends were trimmed by 5 bases and 8 bases, with 14 bases remaining between them. The CDR3 spans 12 residues. Germline CDR1 is DFQATT and CDR2 is SNEGSKA (reference sequence). The CDR3 sequence: CSAPLMTSTQYF. The CDR3, as DNA: TGCAGTGCTCCACTCATGACCTCTACGCAGTATTTT.

V is TRBV6-2 or TRBV6-3 and J is TRBJ2-5, with D uncertain. This CDR3 has 14 residues. V lost 0 bases to trimming and J lost 1 base, with 6 bases between them. The V gene's germline CDR1 is MNHEY and CDR2 SVGEGT. CDR3 region: CASSYSTTQETQYF. The CDR3 DNA sequence: TGTGCCAGCAGTTACTCCACAACCCAAGAGACCCAGTACTTC.

This clonotype has a handful of counts. This chain connects TRBV27 to TRBJ2-2; D is unclear. The CDR3 is made up of 15 amino acids. CDR1 and CDR2 from the germline V gene are MNHEY and SMNVEV (reference sequence). Trimming removed 5 bases at V and 5 bases at J, with 15 bases between. The CDR3, as DNA: TGTGCCAGCAGTACCGACCGCCTAGGGACCGGGGAGCTGTTTTTT. As protein: CASSTDRLGTGELFF.

The genes are TRBV20-1 and TRBJ1-2, with D unclear. CDR1 is DFQATT, CDR2 SNEGSKA, per germline (reference sequence). CDR3 length equals 14 residues. The V and J ends lost 3 bases and 6 bases respectively, with 17 bases between them. The CDR3 nucleotides are TGCAGTGCTAGCTCGGGGAGGGCCCCTCATGGCTACACCTTC. Protein sequence: CSASSGRAPHGYTF.

The gene calls are TRBV20-1 and TRBJ1-4, with D maybe TRBD1 (5 bases). V lost 1 base and J 4 bases, leaving 10 bases between the germline ends. This CDR3 region has 14 residues. Germline values: CDR1 DFQATT, CDR2 SNEGSKA (reference sequence). For the CDR3, the DNA is TGCAGTGCTAGAGTGGGTCAGGGTAATGAAAAACTGTTTTTT. Its protein is CSARVGQGNEKLFF.

This clonotype was seen a handful of times. This chain connects TRBV7-9 to TRBJ2-7; 10 nucleotides agree with TRBD2. V gave up 1 base and J gave up 4 bases; unmatched junction bases: 4. Germline V gives CDR1 SEHNR, CDR2 FQNEAQ (reference sequence). This CDR3 region has 15 residues. The CDR3 loop is CASSLGPSGSYEQYV. The CDR3 DNA sequence: TGTGCCAGCAGCTTAGGGCCTAGCGGGAGTTACGAGCAGTACGTC.

In this sample, this clonotype turned up a few times. The chain combines TRBV7-9 with TRBJ1-1, with D hard to call. The length of the CDR3 is 11 residues. Trimming cost V 3 bases and J 8 bases, with 7 bases left between them. Germline V gene lookup returns CDR1 SEHNR and CDR2 FQNEAQ (reference sequence). The CDR3 loop is CASSLMVEAFF. CDR3 DNA: TGTGCCAGCAGCTTGATGGTAGAAGCTTTCTTT.

The chain links TRBV27 to TRBJ2-7, with 9 bases aligning to TRBD1. Germline V gives CDR1 MNHEY, CDR2 SMNVEV (reference sequence). CDR3 length: 14 amino acids. Germline trimming cut 6 bases from V and 4 bases from J; bases unmatched to any gene: 7. For the CDR3, the DNA is TGTGCCAGCAGCCCGGACAGGGGTGGATACGAGCAGTACTTC. It translates to CASSPDRGGYEQYF.

The chain is built from TRBV5-1 and TRBJ2-1, with 7 nucleotides matching TRBD2. CDR1 and CDR2 from the germline V gene are SGHRS and YFSETQ. V lost 2 bases to trimming and J lost 2 bases; unmatched junction nucleotides: 1. The CDR3 sequence is 14 residues long. The CDR3 region has the DNA TGCGCCAGCAGCTTAGCGGGACCCTACAATGAGCAGTTCTTC. It codes for CASSLAGPYNEQFF.

In its sample, this clonotype was seen many times. The chain uses TRBV20-1 and TRBJ2-1; 10 nucleotides line up with TRBD2. The CDR3 length is 16 residues. Germline lookup yields CDR1 DFQATT and CDR2 SNEGSKA (reference sequence). V was clipped by 0 bases and J by 8 bases; unmatched bases: 10. CDR3 DNA: TGCAGTGCTAGAGATCGGGCTAGCGGGAGAGTGGATGAGCAGTTCTTC. It yields the protein CSARDRASGRVDEQFF.

This clonotype was seen a few times. The rearrangement links TRBV19 to TRBJ2-2, with D maybe TRBD1 (5 bases). Germline CDR1 and CDR2: LNHDA and SQIVND (reference sequence). The V end was cut by 1 base, the J end by 3 bases, with 18 bases between. CDR3 length equals 18 residues. The CDR3 loop reads CASSIVSLGAQDTGELFF. DNA of the CDR3: TGTGCCAGTAGTATAGTCTCTCTAGGGGCGCAGGACACCGGGGAGCTGTTTTTT. Full variable domain (missing parts from reference TRBV19 and TRBJ2-2): DGGITQSPKYLFRKEGQNVTLSCEQNLNHDAMYWYRQDPGQGLRLIYYSQIVNDFQKGDIAEGYSVSREKKESFPLTVTSAQKNPTAFYLCASSIVSLGAQDTGELFFGEGSRLTVL.

This clonotype has just a few counts. The chain uses TRBV5-4 and TRBJ2-5, with 7 positions matching TRBD1. With 4 bases clipped from V and 1 base from J, the junction kept 16 bases outside the gene matches. CDR1 is SGHNT and CDR2 is YYREEE in the germline V gene (reference sequence). This CDR3 spans 18 amino acids. The CDR3 bases are TGTGCCAGCAGCCCCTGGGACAGCGCCCCCCTGGGCCAAGAGACCCAGTACTTC. Its translation: CASSPWDSAPLGQETQYF.

The CDR3 DNA reads TGTGCCAGCAGTGAATACCAACAGGAGGAAAAACTGTTTTTT. It specifies CASSEYQQEEKLFF. The chain has TRBV25-1 and TRBJ1-4; possibly TRBD1 for D (5 bases). V lost 0 bases and J 8 bases, leaving 10 bases between the germline ends. CDR1 MGHDK and CDR2 SYGVNS come from the germline V gene. The CDR3 covers 14 residues.

V gene TRBV7-2 combines with J gene TRBJ1-4, with 9 bases matching TRBD1. Per germline, CDR1 SGHTA and CDR2 FQGNSA. V dropped 6 bases and J dropped 10; count of bases not matched to a gene: 9. The CDR3 is 14 amino acids. The CDR3 spells CASRRGQGVGKLFF. In nucleotides, the CDR3 is TGTGCCAGCAGACGGGGACAGGGAGTCGGAAAACTGTTTTTT.

This clonotype has just one count. J is TRBJ2-7 and V is TRBV7-2; 7 nucleotides match TRBD2. J gave up 4 bases and V 5 bases, and 5 bases lay outside the gene matches. The CDR3 length is 13 residues. Germline assignment: CDR1 SGHTA and CDR2 FQGNSA. Written as DNA, the CDR3 is TGTGCCAGCAGCCTCGGACTAGATTACGAGCAGTACGTC. The encoded protein is CASSLGLDYEQYV.

The chain couples TRBV29-1 to TRBJ1-1; possible D gene TRBD1, 6 bases. V shed 6 bases and J shed 0 bases, with 20 bases lying between them. In germline, CDR1 is SQVTM, CDR2 ANQGSEA. The CDR3 length is 16 residues. This CDR3 is CSVVGGATLVNTEAFF. The CDR3, as DNA: TGCAGCGTCGTAGGGGGGGCGACTTTGGTGAACACTGAAGCTTTCTTT.